These 29 T cell receptor beta chains were all obtained from the same sample, sequenced in a study of OX40 agonist ivuxolimab in advanced cancers. Sequencing was performed with immunoSEQ multiplex PCR; in TCRdb, only in-frame clones are kept and a portion is missing. Among tens of thousands of clones listed, roughly 80% were seen once. The sample here was CD4+ or CD8+ T cells sorted from blood, taken in a trial of the OX40 agonist ivuxolimab. The origin of the receptors is an adult with an advanced solid tumor such as melanoma, head and neck, liver or kidney cancer.

This rearrangement joins TRBV5-1 to TRBJ2-7; 12 positions match TRBD1. With 5 bases clipped from V and 7 bases from J, the junction kept 7 bases outside the gene matches. The CDR3 is made up of 14 amino acids. The germline CDR1 and CDR2 sequences are SGHRS and YFSETQ. The CDR3 here is CASSSGTGGWEQYF. CDR3 nucleotides: TGCGCCAGCAGTTCCGGGACAGGGGGCTGGGAGCAGTACTTC.

This chain uses TRBV6-6 with TRBJ2-6, with D unresolved. Trimming removed 7 bases from V and 4 bases from J, with 11 bases in between. Germline V lookup: CDR1 MNHNY, CDR2 SVGAGI (reference sequence). This CDR3 has 14 residues. CDR3 coding DNA: TGTGCCAGCATGAAGGATCCCGGGGCCAACGTCCTGACTTTC. Protein: CASMKDPGANVLTF.

In regard to this clone: This same CDR3 is encoded by further DNA sequences in the sample. The V call is TRBV6-5, the J call TRBJ2-7, with a possible D match to TRBD2 (6 bases). The V end was cut by 6 bases, the J end by 6 bases, with 9 bases between. Germline values: CDR1 MNHEY, CDR2 SVGAGI. The CDR3 is 11 amino acids. The CDR3 here is CASSLGGEQYF. The CDR3 DNA reads TGTGCCAGCAGCCTCGGGGGCGAGCAGTACTTC.

The V call is TRBV7-3, the J call TRBJ1-1; D is undetermined. The V end was cut by 7 bases, the J end by 0 bases, with 12 bases between. CDR3 length: 14 amino acids. Germline V gives CDR1 SGHTA, CDR2 FQGTGA. As DNA, the CDR3 is TGTGCCAGCAAAACACCCATAATGAACACTGAAGCTTTCTTT. This sequence encodes CASKTPIMNTEAFF.

The chain recombines TRBV5-6 with TRBJ1-3; no definite D call. V lost 4 bases to trimming and J lost 4 bases, with 18 bases between them. CDR1 and CDR2 from the germline V gene are SGHDT and YYEEEE. This CDR3 is 16 amino acids long. The CDR3 protein is CASSTLTIRSGNTIYF. The CDR3 bases are TGTGCCAGCAGCACGCTGACAATAAGGTCCGGAAACACCATATATTTT.

The J gene is TRBJ1-4, the V gene TRBV28, with 7 bases aligning to TRBD1. Per the germline V gene, CDR1 is MDHEN and CDR2 is SYDVKM. This CDR3 spans 14 amino acids. V was pared by 4 bases and J by 5 bases, with 4 bases of the junction left unmatched. As DNA, the CDR3 is TGTGCCAGCAGTTCCGGACAGGTGAATGAAAAACTGTTTTTT. Its protein is CASSSGQVNEKLFF.

The rearrangement uses TRBV30 and TRBJ2-7; 8 nucleotides agree with TRBD2. CDR1 and CDR2 from the germline V gene are GTSNPN and SVGIG (reference sequence). The junction had 3 bases not matched to a gene; V was cut back by 4 bases and J by 4 bases. The CDR3 is 12 amino acids. The DNA for the CDR3 is TGTGCCTGGACCGGGGGGGGATACGAGCAGTACTTC. As protein: CAWTGGGYEQYF.

V usage is TRBV7-2 and J usage is TRBJ2-3; D gene unclear. V was shortened by 0 bases and J by 4 bases, with 8 bases between the two germline ends. This CDR3 has 14 amino acids. CDR1 and CDR2 (germline): SGHTA, FQGNSA. In nucleotides, the CDR3 is TGTGCCAGCAGCTTAGCGTCGGGTGCAGATACGCAGTATTTT. Its translation is CASSLASGADTQYF.

The chain uses TRBV6-5 and TRBJ2-7; D perhaps matches TRBD2 (6 bases). CDR1 is MNHEY and CDR2 is SVGAGI in the germline V gene. The CDR3 runs to 12 residues. The CDR3 here is CAGSGVGYEQYF. The CDR3 coding sequence is TGTGCGGGATCGGGAGTTGGCTACGAGCAGTACTTC.

This clone was seen many times. The chain joins TRBV6-1 to TRBJ1-5; D unclear. Deletions cut 1 base from V and 0 bases from J, with 7 bases between. Germline V gives CDR1 MNHNS, CDR2 SASEGT. The length of the CDR3 is 15 residues. The CDR3 sequence is CASSEVRVSNQPQHF. The CDR3 nucleotides are TGTGCCAGCAGTGAAGTTCGGGTTAGCAATCAGCCCCAGCATTTT.

CDR3: CASSPTSAREQYF. CDR3 coding DNA: TGTGCCAGCAGCCCGACTAGCGCCCGCGAGCAGTACTTC. The rearrangement uses TRBV7-2 and TRBJ2-7, with TRBD2 matching over 8 bases. The CDR3 loop spans 13 amino acids. Per the germline V gene, CDR1 is SGHTA and CDR2 is FQGNSA. With V trimmed by 5 bases and J by 6 bases, 6 bases remained unmatched.

This clone was counted once. The J gene is TRBJ2-7, the V gene TRBV18; a possible D gene is TRBD1 (6 bases). From germline, CDR1 is KGHSH and CDR2 LQKENI. The CDR3 runs to 14 residues. V was shortened by 5 bases and J by 1 base, with 12 bases between the two germline ends. The CDR3 sequence: CASSGQRNSYEQYF. CDR3 nucleotides: TGTGCCAGCTCAGGACAGAGGAATTCCTACGAGCAGTACTTC.

The chain links TRBV6-5 to TRBJ1-4; D remains ambiguous. This CDR3 has 15 residues. V lost 0 bases to trimming and J lost 7 bases, with 12 bases between them. Per the germline V gene, CDR1 is MNHEY and CDR2 is SVGAGI. The CDR3 DNA reads TGTGCCAGCAGTTACTCAGGAGCCGCGGGTGAAAAACTGTTTTTT. Translation gives CASSYSGAAGEKLFF.

This clone was found once. The rearrangement links TRBV7-9 to TRBJ2-5; no definite D call. Gene TRBJ2-7 matches the end of the DNA better, so the J call may be wrong. CDR3 length: 12 residues. Germline assignment: CDR1 SEHNR and CDR2 FQNEAQ (reference sequence). In nucleotides, the CDR3 is TGTGCCAGCAGCTTAGTGGGTTACGAGCAGTACTTC. Translating it yields CASSLVGYEQYF.

This chain links TRBV9 with TRBJ1-1; possibly TRBD1 for D (5 bases). The CDR3 contains 17 residues. In germline, CDR1 is SGDLS, CDR2 YYNGEE. The germline V and J ends were trimmed by 3 bases and 0 bases, with 18 bases remaining between them. The CDR3 nucleotides read TGTGCCAGCAGCGGGCATCCCCGGGCAGGGTTGAACACTGAAGCTTTCTTT. Its protein product is CASSGHPRAGLNTEAFF.

This clone was seen a handful of times. This rearrangement joins TRBV7-9 to TRBJ2-2; 9 bases map to TRBD1. The junction had 0 bases not matched to a gene; V was cut back by 1 base and J by 3 bases. This CDR3 spans 15 amino acids. Per the germline V gene, CDR1 is SEHNR and CDR2 is FQNEAQ (reference sequence). CDR3 nucleotides: TGTGCCAGCAGCTTAGGGACAGGGGACACCGGGGAGCTGTTTTTT. It is translated as CASSLGTGDTGELFF.

The chain employs TRBV6-1 and TRBJ2-7; D is unclear. This CDR3 is built from 14 residues. V was shortened by 0 bases and J by 4 bases, with 10 bases between the two germline ends. Germline V lookup: CDR1 MNHNS, CDR2 SASEGT. The CDR3 DNA is TGTGCCAGCAGTGAAGCCAAGGTCGGGTACGAGCAGTACTTC. Its translation: CASSEAKVGYEQYF.

This clone was observed a few times. The V and J genes are TRBV9 and TRBJ1-6, with D unresolved. CDR3 length: 13 residues. Germline values: CDR1 SGDLS, CDR2 YYNGEE. Deletions cut 4 bases from V and 11 bases from J, with 13 bases between. Here the CDR3 DNA reads TGTGCCAGCAGCTTGAGGGAGAATACACCCCTCCACTTT. Its protein product is CASSLRENTPLHF.

The V gene is TRBV18, the J gene TRBJ1-1; 8 bases line up with TRBD1. After removal of 3 bases from V and 9 bases from J, the junction contained 9 bases not matched to a gene. Germline CDR1 KGHSH, CDR2 LQKENI. There are 14 residues in the CDR3. CDR3 sequence: CASSPEIYRGKAFF. The CDR3 DNA reads as TGTGCCAGCTCACCCGAAATCTACAGGGGGAAAGCTTTCTTT. The full variable domain, with the rest looked up from reference TRBV18 and TRBJ1-1, is NAGVMQNPRHLVRRRGQEARLRCSPMKGHSHVYWYRQLPEEGLKFMVYLQKENIIDESGMPKERFSAEFPKEGPSILRIQQVVRGDSAAYFCASSPEIYRGKAFFGQGTRLTVV.

The rearrangement joins TRBV11-2 to TRBJ2-7; D possibly corresponds to TRBD1 (6 bases). CDR1 is SGHAT and CDR2 is FQNNGV in the germline V gene. The germline V and J ends were trimmed by 1 base and 3 bases, with 7 bases remaining between them. The CDR3 runs to 13 residues. The CDR3 DNA follows: TGTGCCAGCAGCTTAGTAGGGGGCTACGAGCAGTACTTC. It is translated as CASSLVGGYEQYF. Full variable domain (missing parts from reference TRBV11-2 and TRBJ2-7): EAGVAQSPRYKIIEKRQSVAFWCNPISGHATLYWYQQILGQGPKLLIQFQNNGVVDDSQLPKDRFSAERLKGVDSTLKIQPAKLEDSAVYLCASSLVGGYEQYFGPGTRLTVT.

The chain recombines TRBV5-5 with TRBJ1-1, with no clear D. Per the germline V gene, CDR1 is SGHKS and CDR2 is YYEKEE (reference sequence). V was clipped by 0 bases and J by 6 bases, with 9 bases between them. The CDR3 spans 13 residues. CDR3 region: CASSLESGAEAFF. CDR3 in DNA: TGTGCCAGCAGCTTGGAATCTGGCGCTGAAGCTTTCTTT.

This clone has a single count. The chain joins TRBV2 to TRBJ2-1; the D gene is possibly TRBD2 (6 bases). Germline values: CDR1 SNHLY, CDR2 FYNNEI. This CDR3 is built from 16 residues. Trimming left V 6 bases short and J 4 bases short, with 19 bases between. CDR3 region: CASSRGTPVVYNEQFF. CDR3 in DNA: TGTGCCAGCAGCCGCGGGACTCCGGTCGTTTACAATGAGCAGTTCTTC. Based on the CDR3 plus reference TRBV2 and TRBJ2-1, the full variable domain is EPEVTQTPSHQVTQMGQEVILRCVPISNHLYFYWYRQILGQKVEFLVSFYNNEISEKSEIFDDQFSVERPDGSNFTLKIRSTKLEDSAMYFCASSRGTPVVYNEQFFGPGTRLTVL.

The chain employs TRBV14 and TRBJ1-4; D unresolved. V was shortened by 6 bases and J by 1 base, with 18 bases between the two germline ends. Germline V CDR1 and CDR2: SGHDN, FVKESK. The CDR3 totals 17 residues. The CDR3 DNA sequence: TGTGCCAGCAGTGCAAGGCGGTTTTTCGAAACTAATGAAAAACTGTTTTTT. Protein sequence: CASSARRFFETNEKLFF.

The chain uses TRBV7-6 and TRBJ2-1; D call uncertain. Per the germline V gene, CDR1 is SGHVS and CDR2 is FNYEAQ. Trimming stripped 5 bases from V and 5 bases from J, with 7 bases between. The CDR3 is 12 residues long. The CDR3 DNA reads TGTGCCAGCAGCCCCCGTAACAATGAGCAGTTCTTC. Protein product: CASSPRNNEQFF. The whole variable domain, filled in from reference TRBV7-6 and TRBJ2-1, reads GAGVSQSPRYKVTKRGQDVALRCDPISGHVSLYWYRQALGQGPEFLTYFNYEAQQDKSGLPNDRFSAERPEGSISTLTIQRTEQRDSAMYRCASSPRNNEQFFGPGTRLTVL.

The rearrangement links TRBV5-4 to TRBJ2-5; D gene uncertain. Trimming left V 0 bases short and J 2 bases short, with 14 bases between. This CDR3 is 16 amino acids long. Looked up from germline, CDR1 is SGHNT and CDR2 is YYREEE (reference sequence). CDR3 sequence reads: CASSLEQRVLQETQYF. DNA of the CDR3: TGTGCCAGCAGCTTGGAGCAGCGCGTCTTACAAGAGACCCAGTACTTC.

The gene calls are TRBV6-5 and TRBJ2-5; TRBD2 matches at 13 bases. Losses at the gene ends were 5 bases for V and 3 bases for J; bases not matched to a gene: 3. Germline-derived CDR1 and CDR2 are MNHEY and SVGAGI. This CDR3 contains 15 residues. CDR3 nucleotides: TGTGCCAGCAGTCAACTAGCGGGAGGGGAAGAGACCCAGTACTTC. Encoded protein: CASSQLAGGEETQYF.

The chain combines TRBV5-1 with TRBJ2-1, with 11 bases identical to TRBD2. The CDR3 consists of 16 residues. With V trimmed by 3 bases and J by 3 bases, 5 bases remained unmatched. Per the germline V gene, CDR1 is SGHRS and CDR2 is YFSETQ. CDR3 nucleotides: TGCGCCAGCAGCTACCTAGCGGGGGGAGGCTACAATGAGCAGTTCTTC. It yields the protein CASSYLAGGGYNEQFF.

The chain combines TRBV29-1 with TRBJ2-7; 7 positions match TRBD1. CDR3 length: 12 residues. V was pared by 5 bases and J by 6 bases, with 7 bases of the junction left unmatched. Per germline, CDR1 SQVTM and CDR2 ANQGSEA. The CDR3 sequence: CSVQQQGSEQYF. DNA of the CDR3: TGCAGCGTTCAACAACAGGGGTCCGAGCAGTACTTC.

By share, this clone ranks as large (0.1 to 1%). This sequence joins TRBV4-1 and TRBJ1-5; 10 nucleotides agree with TRBD1. The CDR3 is 17 residues long. V was pared by 4 bases and J by 3 bases, with 9 bases of the junction left unmatched. In germline, CDR1 is MGHRA, CDR2 YSYEKL. The CDR3 reads CASSLSETGGLNQPQHF. The CDR3, as DNA: TGCGCCAGCAGCCTTAGCGAGACAGGGGGCCTCAATCAGCCCCAGCATTTT.